The entry that follows covers one T cell receptor (beta chain) sequence. Antigen specificity is unknown. This entry comes from a study of T cell responses to AZD1222 COVID-19 vaccine. Repertoires were generated with immunoSEQ multiplex PCR, while TCRdb's copy carries only in-frame clones and drops some. The repertoire holds roughly 150,000 clones, with roughly nine tenths as singletons. Whole-study findings and limits: Clonal diversity was possibly underestimated, and the donors were mostly white British, with more females.

The CDR3 spans 15 residues. Trimming removed 7 bases from V and 2 bases from J; junction bases left unmatched: 8. Germline loops: CDR1 SNHLY, CDR2 FYNNEI. The chain uses TRBV2 and TRBJ2-7, with 10 bases aligning to TRBD1. Sequenced here: peripheral blood, sampled on day 0 of AZD1222 vaccination. The receptor was derived from an adult in good health. For the CDR3, the DNA is TGTGCCAGCAAGAGGACAGGGGGGGATGCCTACGAGCAGTACTTC. Translated, it gives CASKRTGGDAYEQYF. The variable domain in full, completed from reference TRBV2 and TRBJ2-7, reads EPEVTQTPSHQVTQMGQEVILRCVPISNHLYFYWYRQILGQKVEFLVSFYNNEISEKSEIFDDQFSVERPDGSNFTLKIRSTKLEDSAMYFCASKRTGGDAYEQYFGPGTRLTVT.